What follows are 11 T cell receptor beta chains derived from one specimen sequenced in a study of T cell repertoires in aging, cancer and after chemotherapy. Peripheral blood genomic DNA, not sorted cells or RNA, was the template. TRB rearrangements spanning V, D and J were amplified using mixed TRB-A/B primers. Via MiXCR, TCRdb re-called the multiplex PCR reads, giving one row per CDR3 protein. The top ten hold roughly a fifth of the sample, which has 1,500 to 2,000 distinct CDR3 sequences, roughly 25% seen once. Sequenced sample: blood. These receptors came from a human donor with a solid tumor.

The CDR3: CASSGTGAGELFF. CDR3 in DNA: TGCGCCAGCAGTGGGACAGGGGCCGGGGAGCTGTTTTTT. The chain recombines TRBV10-1 with TRBJ2-2; 9 bases map to TRBD1. This CDR3 is 13 amino acids long. The J segment lost 6 bases and the V segment lost 4 bases, leaving 0 bases of the junction unmatched. Looked up from germline, CDR1 is WNHNN and CDR2 is SYGVQD (reference sequence).

This clonotype was recorded a few times. The chain recombines TRBV7-3 with TRBJ1-1; no firm D call. The CDR3 length is 13 residues. Germline CDR1 and CDR2: SGHTA and FQGTGA. The V end lost 6 bases, the J end lost 1 base, and 9 bases lay between the germline ends. CDR3 in amino acids: CASSSLGNTEAFF. The CDR3 coding sequence is TGTGCCAGCAGTTCCCTGGGGAACACTGAAGCTTTCTTT.

This clonotype is medium-sized in the sample. The chain links TRBV19 to TRBJ1-2, with D unresolved. CDR3 length equals 15 residues. V was cut by 1 base and J by 5 bases, with 14 bases left in between. Germline V lookup: CDR1 LNHDA, CDR2 SQIVND (reference sequence). The CDR3 here is CASSIVGQPGYGYTF. In DNA, the CDR3 is TGTGCCAGTAGTATAGTTGGCCAGCCCGGGTATGGCTACACCTTC. Using reference TRBV19 and TRBJ1-2 for the parts outside the CDR3, the full variable domain is DGGITQSPKYLFRKEGQNVTLSCEQNLNHDAMYWYRQDPGQGLRLIYYSQIVNDFQKGDIAEGYSVSREKKESFPLTVTSAQKNPTAFYLCASSIVGQPGYGYTFGSGTRLTVV.

This clonotype counts as large. The V call is TRBV6-5, the J call TRBJ2-3; D call uncertain. V was cut by 0 bases and J by 4 bases, with 11 bases left in between. Germline V gene lookup returns CDR1 MNHEY and CDR2 SVGAGI. The CDR3 runs 15 residues. Written as DNA, the CDR3 is TGTGCCAGCAGTTACTCTTACGGGCAACCAGATACGCAGTATTTT. The encoded protein is CASSYSYGQPDTQYF.

The chain joins TRBV18 to TRBJ2-5; D remains ambiguous. Trimming shortened V by 0 bases and J by 2 bases, and 1 base separated the two germline ends. Germline lookup yields CDR1 KGHSH and CDR2 LQKENI. This CDR3 comprises 12 residues. Here the CDR3 DNA reads TGTGCCAGCTCACCACCACAAGAGACCCAGTACTTC. Translated: CASSPPQETQYF.

The chain employs TRBV12-3 or TRBV12-4 and TRBJ2-3; 8 nucleotides agree with TRBD2. This CDR3 comprises 17 residues. The V and J ends lost 1 base and 3 bases, in that order; junction bases with no gene match: 9. The CDR3 sequence is CASSLGQAGVLTDTQYF. In DNA form, the CDR3 reads TGTGCCAGCAGTTTAGGTCAAGCGGGAGTCTTGACAGATACGCAGTATTTT.

This chain uses TRBV6-1 with TRBJ1-6, with 8 bases matching TRBD1. In germline, CDR1 is MNHNS, CDR2 SASEGT. The CDR3 length is 15 residues. V lost 4 bases and J lost 7; bases outside the gene matches: 6. The DNA for the CDR3 is TGTGCCAGCAGTGGGAGACAGGGGCCCAATTCACCCCTCCACTTT. Translation gives CASSGRQGPNSPLHF.

This chain connects TRBV6-5 to TRBJ2-2, with 8 bases that match TRBD2. Germline assignment: CDR1 MNHEY and CDR2 SVGAGI. The CDR3 spans 14 residues. V was pared by 7 bases and J by 8 bases, with 9 bases of the junction left unmatched. The CDR3 is CASTPGLGGGELFF. CDR3 DNA: TGTGCCAGCACCCCGGGACTAGGAGGAGGGGAGCTGTTTTTT.

The chain employs TRBV10-3 and TRBJ2-7, with TRBD1 matching 8 bases. The J segment lost 0 bases and the V segment lost 3 bases, leaving 7 bases of the junction unmatched. The germline V gene has CDR1 ENHRY and CDR2 SYGVKD. This CDR3 spans 16 amino acids. The CDR3 loop is CAISDPGQGYSYEQYF. The CDR3 coding sequence is TGTGCCATCAGTGACCCAGGACAGGGTTACTCCTACGAGCAGTACTTC.

This clonotype was found a few times. V is TRBV7-9 and J is TRBJ1-5; D is unclear. The germline V and J ends were trimmed by 5 bases and 4 bases, with 12 bases remaining between them. CDR3 size: 14 residues. Germline CDR1 and CDR2: SEHNR and FQNEAQ (reference sequence). The CDR3 region is CASSPHGQNQPQHF. The CDR3 DNA reads TGTGCCAGCAGCCCCCACGGGCAGAATCAGCCCCAGCATTTT.

V usage is TRBV27 and J usage is TRBJ1-1, with a weak D call TRBD1 (5 bases). Per germline, CDR1 MNHEY and CDR2 SMNVEV (reference sequence). The V and J ends lost 3 bases and 4 bases respectively, with 9 bases between them. The CDR3 runs to 13 residues. The CDR3 DNA follows: TGTGCCAGCAGTTTGAGGGGCAGCACTGAAGCTTTCTTT. Translation gives CASSLRGSTEAFF.